This entry features one T cell receptor (beta chain) sequence. Its antigen is currently unknown. Trimming left V 2 bases short and J 5 bases short, with 9 bases between. The CDR3 is made up of 13 amino acids. Germline lookup yields CDR1 KGHSH and CDR2 LQKENI. The assay, immunoSEQ v3.0, was run at survey level. Here immunoSEQ multiplex PCR was the method, and the copy in TCRdb shows in-frame clones only, minus some. In the table there are 20,000 to 25,000 clones, almost 85% of which are singletons. These data originate in a study of long-term antiretroviral therapy in people with HIV. General study points: ART was followed by higher diversity that remained below transplant donor controls. Comparison with controls showed narrower CDR3 length ranges in HIV repertoires.

The origin of this receptor is a man aged 18 to 30 with HIV. The gene calls are TRBV18 and TRBJ2-5; the D gene is possibly TRBD1 (6 bases). Here the sequenced sample was unsorted PBMCs, taken 0.5 years after starting antiretroviral therapy. The CDR3 spells CASSPTGLETQYF. The CDR3 nucleotides are TGTGCCAGCTCACCAACAGGGTTGGAGACCCAGTACTTC.